The rows below give T cell receptor beta chains drawn from one sample of a study of T cells in Graves' hyperthyroidism and ophthalmopathy. TCRdb independently ran MiXCR on the multiplex PCR reads; one entry per CDR3 protein. Of about 480,000 distinct CDR3 sequences in the sample, around a quarter were seen once. The sequenced material came from blood. The receptors originated from a woman under 40 with Graves' ophthalmopathy. Each CDR3 is given with its conserved first and last residue.

V	J	CDR3
TRBV20-1	TRBJ2-4	CSASDWIDKNIKYF
TRBV6-1	TRBJ1-1	CASSPGQGFMNTEAFF
TRBV20-1	TRBJ2-7	CSASGMIPTGSYEQYF
TRBV2	TRBJ2-5	CASTEWGQYQETQYF
TRBV2	TRBJ2-5	CASSPGGPGETQYF
TRBV7-9	TRBJ2-5	CASSLGRTSAETQYF
TRBV6-2/TRBV6-3	TRBJ1-1	CASSLFGQGASEAFF
TRBV5-6	TRBJ2-5	CASSFSGSGETQYF
TRBV5-1	TRBJ2-5	CASSFGQAKKETQYF
TRBV24-1	TRBJ2-5	CATSPQGETQYF
TRBV12-3/TRBV12-4	TRBJ1-2	CASSPPGVDYGYTF
TRBV6-1	TRBJ2-5	CASSPGGVETQYF
TRBV2	TRBJ1-1	CAIATALSGEAFF
TRBV20-1	TRBJ2-7	CSAQDRPSYEQYF
TRBV5-1	TRBJ2-7	CASRRRTGQVNEQYF
TRBV2	TRBJ2-1	CASSELSVTNEQFF
TRBV12-3/TRBV12-4	TRBJ2-7	CASNHGTYEQYF
TRBV12-3/TRBV12-4	TRBJ1-6	CASGTGGLESPLHF
TRBV4-2	TRBJ1-1	CASSPRTGGANEAFF
TRBV27	TRBJ1-1	CASSLSTNMNTEAFF
TRBV28	TRBJ1-1	CASDVAMNTEAFF
TRBV12-3/TRBV12-4	TRBJ1-2	CASKDRGDYGYTF
TRBV4-1	TRBJ2-7	CASSQDWWNEQYF
TRBV28	TRBJ2-7	CASSFGRKTGEQYF
TRBV4-1	TRBJ2-5	CASSQVGTQETQYF
TRBV7-9	TRBJ1-2	CASSDTGTTSDGYTF
TRBV10-3	TRBJ2-7	CAISESTAGPYEQYF